This T cell receptor (beta chain) originates from a study of T cells in narcolepsy. Study at large: Healthy controls were enrolled alongside patients with narcolepsy type 1 or type 2. The study's findings and limits: In some patient and control memory CD4+ samples, autoreactive clones were absent. Autoreactive clonotypes reportedly recurred in blood of same and different patients, not controls.

A remark on this clone: What it binds is unknown.

Sequencing used immunoSEQ multiplex PCR; TCRdb keeps in-frame clones, though not all of them. The table records approximately 38,000 clones, about 85% of them present only once. Between the trimmed V and J ends, which lost 0 bases and 7 bases, there was a span of 7 bases. This CDR3 region has 14 residues. Germline V gene sequence: CDR1 MNHEY, CDR2 SVGAGI. The V call is TRBV6-5, the J call TRBJ1-6; weak D call: TRBD1 (6 bases). Sequencing was done on a sample of CD45RA- memory CD4+ T cells from PBMCs. The receptor was derived from a human donor with narcolepsy. This CDR3 is CASSYSDRNSPLHF. DNA of the CDR3: TGTGCCAGCAGTTACTCAGACAGGAATTCACCCCTCCACTTT.